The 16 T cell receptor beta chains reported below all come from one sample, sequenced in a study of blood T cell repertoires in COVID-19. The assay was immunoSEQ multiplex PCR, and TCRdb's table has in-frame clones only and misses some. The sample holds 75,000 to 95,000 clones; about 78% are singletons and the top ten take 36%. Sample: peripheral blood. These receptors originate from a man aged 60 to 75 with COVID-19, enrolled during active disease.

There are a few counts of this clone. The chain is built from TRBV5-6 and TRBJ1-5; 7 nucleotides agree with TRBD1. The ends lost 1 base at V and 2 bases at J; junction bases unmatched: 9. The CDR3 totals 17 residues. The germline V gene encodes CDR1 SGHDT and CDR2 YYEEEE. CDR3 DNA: TGTGCCAGCAGCTTGCGGAGGGGGCAAAGCGGCAATCAGCCCCAGCATTTT. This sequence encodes CASSLRRGQSGNQPQHF. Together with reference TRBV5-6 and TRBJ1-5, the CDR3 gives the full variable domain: DAGVTQSPTHLIKTRGQQVTLRCSPKSGHDTVSWYQQALGQGPQFIFQYYEEEERQRGNFPDRFSGHQFPNYSSELNVNALLLGDSALYLCASSLRRGQSGNQPQHFGDGTRLSIL.

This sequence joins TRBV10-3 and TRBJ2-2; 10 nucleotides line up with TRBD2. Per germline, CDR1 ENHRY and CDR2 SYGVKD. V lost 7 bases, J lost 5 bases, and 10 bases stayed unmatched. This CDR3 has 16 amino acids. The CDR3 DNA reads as TGTGCCATCAAGAGGGAGCGGGAGGGCCGAACCGGGGAGCTGTTTTTT. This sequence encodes CAIKREREGRTGELFF.

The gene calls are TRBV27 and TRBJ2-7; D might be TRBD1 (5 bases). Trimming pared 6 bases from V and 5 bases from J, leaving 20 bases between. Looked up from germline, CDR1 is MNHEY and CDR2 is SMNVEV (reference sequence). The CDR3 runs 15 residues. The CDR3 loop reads CASSLQGLYLHEQYF. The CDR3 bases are TGTGCCAGCAGCCTCCAGGGTTTATACCTACACGAGCAGTACTTC.

CDR3 bases: TGTGCCAGCAGCCTAATAACGGGTGGCAGGGTCCAAGAGACCCAGTACTTC. Translation: CASSLITGGRVQETQYF. The rearrangement links TRBV3-1 (or the pseudogene TRBV3-2) to TRBJ2-5; tentative D call: TRBD1 (5 bases). Trimming took 4 bases from V and 1 from J, leaving 19 bases between them. Germline values: CDR1 LGHDT, CDR2 YNNKEL (reference sequence). The CDR3 runs 17 residues.

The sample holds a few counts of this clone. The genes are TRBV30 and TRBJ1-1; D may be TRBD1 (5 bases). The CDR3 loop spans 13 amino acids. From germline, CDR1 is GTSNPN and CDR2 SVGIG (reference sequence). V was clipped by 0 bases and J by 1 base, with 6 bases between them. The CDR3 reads CAWSVQENTEAFF. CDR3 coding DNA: TGTGCCTGGAGTGTACAGGAGAACACTGAAGCTTTCTTT.

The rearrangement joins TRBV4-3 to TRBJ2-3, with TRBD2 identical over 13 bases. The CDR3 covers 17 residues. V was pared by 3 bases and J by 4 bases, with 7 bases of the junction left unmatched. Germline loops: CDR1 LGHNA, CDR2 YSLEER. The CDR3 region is CASSHSGLAGEADTQYF. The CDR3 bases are TGCGCCAGCAGCCACTCAGGACTAGCGGGAGAGGCAGATACGCAGTATTTT.

CDR3 DNA: TGTGCCAGCAGCTTAGACGGACAGCTGAACACTGAAGCTTTCTTT. Amino acids: CASSLDGQLNTEAFF. The chain recombines TRBV11-3 with TRBJ1-1; D is perhaps TRBD1 (6 bases). This CDR3 comprises 15 residues. CDR1 is SGHNT and CDR2 is YENEEA in the germline V gene. V lost 0 bases and J lost 0, with 8 bases in between.

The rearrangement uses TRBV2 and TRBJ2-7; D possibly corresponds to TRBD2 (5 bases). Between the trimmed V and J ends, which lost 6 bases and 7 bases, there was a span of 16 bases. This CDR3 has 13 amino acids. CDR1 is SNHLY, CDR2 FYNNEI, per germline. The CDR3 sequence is CASREDGPGEQYF. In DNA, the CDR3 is TGTGCCAGCAGGGAGGACGGGCCGGGGGAGCAGTACTTC.

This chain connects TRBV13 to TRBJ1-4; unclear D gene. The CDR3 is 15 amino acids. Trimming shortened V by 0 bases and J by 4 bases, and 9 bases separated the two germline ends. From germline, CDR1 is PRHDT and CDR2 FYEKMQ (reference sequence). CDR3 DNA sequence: TGTGCCAGCAGCTTAGGAGGATCGGGTAATGAAAAACTGTTTTTT. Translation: CASSLGGSGNEKLFF.

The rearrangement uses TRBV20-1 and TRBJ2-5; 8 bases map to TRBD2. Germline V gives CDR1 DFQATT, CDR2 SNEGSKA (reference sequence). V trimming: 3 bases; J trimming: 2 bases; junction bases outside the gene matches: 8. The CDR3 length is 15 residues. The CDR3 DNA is TGCAGTGCTAGTCAATTCGGCGGGGGGCAAGAGACCCAGTACTTC. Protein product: CSASQFGGGQETQYF.

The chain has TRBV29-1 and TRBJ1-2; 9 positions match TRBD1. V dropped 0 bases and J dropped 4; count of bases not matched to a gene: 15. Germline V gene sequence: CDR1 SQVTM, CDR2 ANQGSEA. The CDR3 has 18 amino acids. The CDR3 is CSVEDGLGGDRAGYGYTF. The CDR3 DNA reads TGCAGCGTTGAAGATGGGCTAGGGGGGGACAGGGCTGGCTATGGCTACACCTTC.

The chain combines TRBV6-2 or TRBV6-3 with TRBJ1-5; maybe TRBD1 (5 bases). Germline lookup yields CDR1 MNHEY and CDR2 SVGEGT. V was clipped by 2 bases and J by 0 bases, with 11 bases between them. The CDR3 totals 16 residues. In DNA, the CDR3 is TGTGCCAGCAGTTACAGAACAGGCTATAGCAATCAGCCCCAGCATTTT. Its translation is CASSYRTGYSNQPQHF.

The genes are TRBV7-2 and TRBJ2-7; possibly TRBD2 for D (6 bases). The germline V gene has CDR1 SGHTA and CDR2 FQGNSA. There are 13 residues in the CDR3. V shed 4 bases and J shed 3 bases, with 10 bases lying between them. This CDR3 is CASSSRTIYEQYF. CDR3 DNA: TGTGCCAGCAGCTCCCGGACTATCTACGAGCAGTACTTC.

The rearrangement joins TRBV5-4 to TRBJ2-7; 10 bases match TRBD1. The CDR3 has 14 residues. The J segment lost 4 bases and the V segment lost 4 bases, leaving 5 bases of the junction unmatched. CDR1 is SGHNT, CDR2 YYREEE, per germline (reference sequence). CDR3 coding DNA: TGTGCCAGCAGCCTCGCGGACAGGGGGTACGAGCAGTACTTC. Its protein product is CASSLADRGYEQYF.

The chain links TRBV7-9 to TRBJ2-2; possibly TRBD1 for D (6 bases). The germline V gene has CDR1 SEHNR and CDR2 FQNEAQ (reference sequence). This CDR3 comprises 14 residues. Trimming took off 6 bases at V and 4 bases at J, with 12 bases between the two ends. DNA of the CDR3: TGTGCCAGCAGTACCGACAGGTTCACCGGGGAGCTGTTTTTT. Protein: CASSTDRFTGELFF.

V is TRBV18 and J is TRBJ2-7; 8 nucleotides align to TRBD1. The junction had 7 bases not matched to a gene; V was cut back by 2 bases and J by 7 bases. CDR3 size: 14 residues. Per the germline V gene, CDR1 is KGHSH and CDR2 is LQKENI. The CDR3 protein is CASSPSGQGVEQYF. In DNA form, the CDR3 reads TGTGCCAGCTCACCATCCGGACAGGGTGTAGAGCAGTACTTC.